This T cell receptor beta chain was sequenced during a study of memory B cells and T cells in multiple sclerosis. Study-wide findings and caveats: Compartments had unequal clone-set sizes, affecting shared clonotype counts.

The method was immunoSEQ multiplex PCR; TCRdb's version includes in-frame clones alone and lacks a portion of them. In the table there are roughly 14,000 clones, roughly three quarters of which are singletons. Note on this clone: What it recognizes is unknown.

V dropped 3 bases and J dropped 1; count of bases not matched to a gene: 9. This CDR3 region has 17 residues. Germline CDR1 and CDR2: MDHEN and SYDVKM. The origin of this receptor is a human donor with multiple sclerosis. The specimen was memory (CD45RO+) CD4+ T cells from blood. The gene calls are TRBV28 and TRBJ2-7, with 10 bases identical to TRBD2. CDR3 sequence: CASSFLVGLAASYEQYF. In nucleotides, the CDR3 is TGTGCCAGCAGTTTCCTCGTCGGACTAGCGGCGTCCTACGAGCAGTACTTC.